This TCR beta chain was recorded in a study of shared clonotypes between healthy human individuals. Study-wide context: The people who gave samples were a couple of women and a few men aged 18 to 49.

The CDR3 extends over 16 amino acids. The V gene end was trimmed by 2 bases and the J gene end by 6 bases; junction bases not matched to a gene: 4. CDR1 is SGDLS and CDR2 is YYNGEE in the germline V gene. Notes on the study in general: Sorted-subset samples were not fully sequenced, rarefaction indicated. The study found lower generation probabilities in non-shared clonotypes than in those shared by all four donors.

TCRdb keeps only in-frame clones here, not all; method: immunoSEQ multiplex PCR. The sample carries 1,400,000 or so clones, approximately 98.5% recorded once. This clone occurred once. The antigen is not known. The sequence was obtained from a man aged 30 to 39 in good health. V usage is TRBV9 and J usage is TRBJ2-1; 14 nucleotides match TRBD2. Input material: naive CD4+ T cells sorted from blood. As to subset: CD45RA+ positively selected. CDR3 nucleotide sequence: TGTGCCAGCAGCGTGAGACTAGCGGGAGGGTCCAATGAGCAGTTCTTC. Translated, it gives CASSVRLAGGSNEQFF.